This record covers a single TCR beta chain. Assay: immunoSEQ multiplex PCR; the TCRdb copy retains only in-frame clones and omits some. Of roughly 73,000 clones listed, 93% were seen once; the top ten hold 0.25%. The source of the sample is a study of technical replicates of blood from a handful of donors. This receptor was taken from a human donor in good health. Sequences were obtained from T cells isolated from PBMCs.

As DNA, the CDR3 is TGTGCCAGCAGCCCCACCGGGACACCCACCGGGGAGCTGTTTTTT. Amino acid sequence: CASSPTGTPTGELFF. The chain has TRBV27 and TRBJ2-2, with a possible D match to TRBD1 (6 bases). The CDR3 is made up of 15 amino acids. The V gene's germline CDR1 is MNHEY and CDR2 SMNVEV (reference sequence). V was pared by 6 bases and J by 4 bases, with 15 bases between.